The rows below give T cell receptor beta chains drawn from one sample of a study of shared clonotypes between healthy human individuals. Assay used: immunoSEQ multiplex PCR; TCRdb lists only in-frame clones, some missing. The top ten clones hold around 0.15% of a sample with about 2.4 million clones, around 94% of them seen once. Sequences were obtained from naive CD4+ T cells sorted from blood. The origin of the receptors is a man in his late teens or twenties in good health. The CDR3 runs from the conserved cysteine through the conserved F or W. The order of the fields is V gene, J gene, CDR3 protein.

v_gene: TRBV5-4
j_gene: TRBJ2-3
CDR3aa: CASSMITDTQYF

v_gene: TRBV5-6
j_gene: TRBJ2-3
CDR3aa: CASSLRTTPSAF

v_gene: TRBV30
j_gene: TRBJ1-2
CDR3aa: CAWSGSANYGYTF

v_gene: TRBV10-3
j_gene: TRBJ2-5
CDR3aa: CAISYTGTGGPETQYF

v_gene: TRBV30
j_gene: TRBJ2-1
CDR3aa: CAFGLAGGPYNEQFF

v_gene: TRBV5-1
j_gene: TRBJ2-3
CDR3aa: CASSLEPSGGADTQYF

v_gene: TRBV18
j_gene: TRBJ2-3
CDR3aa: CASSHGQPPDTQYF

v_gene: TRBV4-1
j_gene: TRBJ2-5
CDR3aa: CASSQDSLGTQYF

v_gene: TRBV28
j_gene: TRBJ1-4
CDR3aa: CASSLSPGDNEKLFF

v_gene: TRBV19
j_gene: TRBJ2-3
CDR3aa: CASGTATSIKTQYF

v_gene: TRBV7-2
j_gene: TRBJ1-2
CDR3aa: CASSLAGGAVLYGYTF

v_gene: TRBV11-2
j_gene: TRBJ1-2
CDR3aa: CASSLGAEGGYTF

v_gene: TRBV30
j_gene: TRBJ2-4
CDR3aa: CAWTSGSKNIQYF

v_gene: TRBV9
j_gene: TRBJ2-7
CDR3aa: CASSVGGSYEQYF

v_gene: TRBV19
j_gene: TRBJ2-2
CDR3aa: CASSMGTPGTGELFF

v_gene: TRBV6-5
j_gene: TRBJ2-7
CDR3aa: CASSGRDRGGYEQYF

v_gene: TRBV10-3
j_gene: TRBJ2-7
CDR3aa: CAIGGQGAGEQYF

v_gene: TRBV4-1
j_gene: TRBJ2-2
CDR3aa: CASSQSGTLEFANTGELFF

v_gene: TRBV7-2
j_gene: TRBJ2-5
CDR3aa: CASSRVGGETQYF

v_gene: TRBV5-1
j_gene: TRBJ2-3
CDR3aa: CASSGRTGYPYTDTQYF

v_gene: TRBV28
j_gene: TRBJ2-3
CDR3aa: CASMGRRGITDTQYF

v_gene: TRBV27
j_gene: TRBJ2-1
CDR3aa: CASSLRREGNEQFF

v_gene: TRBV10-3
j_gene: TRBJ2-7
CDR3aa: CAISESGQWHEQYF

v_gene: TRBV7-9
j_gene: TRBJ2-7
CDR3aa: CASSLEGAFSYEQYF

v_gene: TRBV19
j_gene: TRBJ1-2
CDR3aa: CASSSGQGVGNYGYTF

v_gene: TRBV10-3
j_gene: TRBJ2-5
CDR3aa: CAISEGIETQYF

v_gene: TRBV5-1
j_gene: TRBJ1-6
CDR3aa: CASSLAQSGQGFYSPLHF

v_gene: TRBV10-1
j_gene: TRBJ1-1
CDR3aa: CASSGGRKITEAFF

v_gene: TRBV2
j_gene: TRBJ1-2
CDR3aa: CASTFPGGTRMRDTF

v_gene: TRBV5-1
j_gene: TRBJ1-5
CDR3aa: CASSLDRQPQHF

v_gene: TRBV5-4
j_gene: TRBJ2-5
CDR3aa: CASSRDLGETQYF

v_gene: TRBV19
j_gene: TRBJ1-1
CDR3aa: CASTPGGKNTEAFF

v_gene: TRBV4-1
j_gene: TRBJ1-4
CDR3aa: CASSPAEGLIRSREKLFF

v_gene: TRBV7-6
j_gene: TRBJ1-6
CDR3aa: CASSLGDSMFYNSPLHF

v_gene: TRBV5-1
j_gene: TRBJ1-1
CDR3aa: CASSLGGITEAFF

v_gene: TRBV12-5
j_gene: TRBJ2-3
CDR3aa: CASGDSGQGNTDTQYF

v_gene: TRBV6-6
j_gene: TRBJ1-2
CDR3aa: CASSQRQGMDNYGYTF

v_gene: TRBV18
j_gene: TRBJ2-3
CDR3aa: CASSPKAGTDTQYF

v_gene: TRBV18
j_gene: TRBJ2-5
CDR3aa: CASSLRGETQYF

v_gene: TRBV2
j_gene: TRBJ1-3
CDR3aa: CASSEATGKGNTIYF

v_gene: TRBV5-8
j_gene: TRBJ1-2
CDR3aa: CASSWTGAVLNYGYTF

v_gene: TRBV2
j_gene: TRBJ1-2
CDR3aa: CASSLREGNYGYTF

v_gene: TRBV7-2
j_gene: TRBJ2-7
CDR3aa: CASSLTRDDEQYF

v_gene: TRBV2
j_gene: TRBJ2-7
CDR3aa: CATTADRDRYEQYF

v_gene: TRBV16
j_gene: TRBJ2-1
CDR3aa: CASSQFPPGQGLREQFF